The rows below give T cell receptor beta chains drawn from one sample of a study of blood T cells in healthy people across ages. TCRdb used MiXCR to reprocess the 5' RACE reads, holding one entry per CDR3 protein. Among hundreds of thousands of distinct CDR3 sequences listed, about 53% were seen once. The sequenced sample was blood. The receptors were gathered from a man in his fifties or sixties in good health. CDR3s include the opening cysteine and the closing phenylalanine or tryptophan. Fields, in order: V gene, J gene, D gene, clone size, CDR3 DNA, CDR3 protein. A D gene is named only where the DNA matches it firmly. The size field is filled for only some rows; it gives once, few, many or a size class.

v_call: TRBV7-9
j_call: TRBJ2-5
d_call: TRBD1
clone_size: -
cdr3_nt: TGTGCCAGCAGCTCAACCTTGACAGGGGGGGGCCACGAGCAGAACTTC
cdr3_aa: CASSSTLTGGGHEQNF

v_call: TRBV27
j_call: TRBJ2-3
d_call: -
clone_size: -
cdr3_nt: TGTGCCAGCAGTAGTGGGGCGGGCGCAGATACGCAGTATTTT
cdr3_aa: CASSSGAGADTQYF

v_call: TRBV9
j_call: TRBJ2-1
d_call: -
clone_size: -
cdr3_nt: TGTGCCAGCAGCCTGGGACACCTAAACAATGAGCAGTTCTTC
cdr3_aa: CASSLGHLNNEQFF

v_call: TRBV18
j_call: TRBJ2-1
d_call: -
clone_size: few
cdr3_nt: TGTGCCAGCTCACCCATGACAGGCTCAGTGGTTAATGAGCAGTTCTTC
cdr3_aa: CASSPMTGSVVNEQFF

v_call: TRBV29-1
j_call: TRBJ2-1
d_call: TRBD2
clone_size: -
cdr3_nt: TGCAGCGTTGAGGGTGGGAGGGGCAATGAGCAGTTCTTC
cdr3_aa: CSVEGGRGNEQFF

v_call: TRBV10-3
j_call: TRBJ1-2
d_call: TRBD1
clone_size: -
cdr3_nt: TGTGCCATCAGTGAGGGGACAGGGGCTTATGGCTACACCTTC
cdr3_aa: CAISEGTGAYGYTF

v_call: TRBV6-5
j_call: TRBJ2-7
d_call: TRBD1
clone_size: few
cdr3_nt: TGTGCCAGCAGTTCCAGGACAGGGCCCAACTACGAGCAGTACTTC
cdr3_aa: CASSSRTGPNYEQYF

v_call: TRBV7-9
j_call: TRBJ1-6
d_call: -
clone_size: -
cdr3_nt: TGTGCCAGCAGCTTACTACAGACCAATTCACCCCTCCACTTT
cdr3_aa: CASSLLQTNSPLHF

v_call: TRBV6-5
j_call: TRBJ2-7
d_call: -
clone_size: few
cdr3_nt: TGTGCTAGCAGTTACGAGACACCGGGACAAACCTTCTACGAGCAGTACTTC
cdr3_aa: CASSYETPGQTFYEQYF

v_call: TRBV6-1
j_call: TRBJ2-3
d_call: -
clone_size: many
cdr3_nt: TGTGCCAGCAGTGTCTTCCAGGGGGGGACAGATACGCAGTATTTT
cdr3_aa: CASSVFQGGTDTQYF

v_call: TRBV10-1
j_call: TRBJ2-5
d_call: TRBD2
clone_size: -
cdr3_nt: TGCGCCAGCAGTGACCAGCGGGAGAAGAATGAGCAGTACTTC
cdr3_aa: CASSDQREKNEQYF

v_call: TRBV28
j_call: TRBJ1-2
d_call: TRBD1
clone_size: -
cdr3_nt: TGTGCCAGCAGTTTGAAGTGGACAGGGGCCTATGGCTACACCTTC
cdr3_aa: CASSLKWTGAYGYTF

v_call: TRBV10-3
j_call: TRBJ1-4
d_call: -
clone_size: -
cdr3_nt: TGTGCCATCCGGGACTCTGCAACTAATGAAAAACTGTTTTTT
cdr3_aa: CAIRDSATNEKLFF

v_call: TRBV5-1
j_call: TRBJ1-6
d_call: -
clone_size: once
cdr3_nt: TGCGCCAGCAGCTTGGGATCCGGGTTGGCAAATTCACCCCTCCACTTT
cdr3_aa: CASSLGSGLANSPLHF

v_call: TRBV28
j_call: TRBJ2-5
d_call: -
clone_size: -
cdr3_nt: TGTGCCAGCAGTTTACGCGGGAACGGTCCCAGGACCCAGTACTTC
cdr3_aa: CASSLRGNGPRTQYF

v_call: TRBV15
j_call: TRBJ2-3
d_call: TRBD2
clone_size: -
cdr3_nt: TGTGCCACCAGCAGAGATCTAGCGGGGGGCTCTACCACAGATACGCAGTATTTT
cdr3_aa: CATSRDLAGGSTTDTQYF

v_call: TRBV20-1
j_call: TRBJ2-3
d_call: -
clone_size: -
cdr3_nt: TGCAGTGCTCCCGTCGGGGGAGAAAGCACAGATACGCAGTATTTT
cdr3_aa: CSAPVGGESTDTQYF

v_call: TRBV6-5
j_call: TRBJ2-1
d_call: TRBD1
clone_size: -
cdr3_nt: TGTGCCAGCAGAGAAGAACAGGGGTACAATGAGCAGTTCTTC
cdr3_aa: CASREEQGYNEQFF

v_call: TRBV28
j_call: TRBJ1-2
d_call: TRBD1
clone_size: -
cdr3_nt: TGTGCCAGCAACCCACCAACCCAGGGGGGCTATGGCTACACCTTC
cdr3_aa: CASNPPTQGGYGYTF

v_call: TRBV5-1
j_call: TRBJ1-1
d_call: TRBD1
clone_size: -
cdr3_nt: TGCGCCAGCAGCTACGCAGGGGGCTACCAGAACACTGAAGCTTTCTTT
cdr3_aa: CASSYAGGYQNTEAFF

v_call: TRBV5-1
j_call: TRBJ1-5
d_call: TRBD1
clone_size: -
cdr3_nt: TGCGCCAGCAGCTTTCAGGGGGCCCCAGGACAGCCGGAGCATTTT
cdr3_aa: CASSFQGAPGQPEHF

v_call: TRBV7-2
j_call: TRBJ1-2
d_call: -
clone_size: few
cdr3_nt: TGTGCCAGCAGCTTAAGCAGCCTTAACTATGGCTACACCTTC
cdr3_aa: CASSLSSLNYGYTF

v_call: TRBV29-1
j_call: TRBJ2-1
d_call: -
clone_size: many
cdr3_nt: TGCAGCGTTGAAGATCTGGGTTACAATGAGCAGTTCTTC
cdr3_aa: CSVEDLGYNEQFF

v_call: TRBV3-1
j_call: TRBJ2-5
d_call: TRBD2
clone_size: -
cdr3_nt: TGTGCCAGCAGCCACCGGGGGGGGTTTCAAGAGACCCAGTACTTC
cdr3_aa: CASSHRGGFQETQYF

v_call: TRBV5-1
j_call: TRBJ2-6
d_call: TRBD1
clone_size: -
cdr3_nt: TGCGCCAGCAGCTTGGCAGGGACAGCTTCCAACGTCCTGACTTTC
cdr3_aa: CASSLAGTASNVLTF

v_call: TRBV20-1
j_call: TRBJ2-1
d_call: -
clone_size: -
cdr3_nt: TGCAGTGCTAGAGAGGTGGGGCGCGACTACAATGAGCAGTTCTTC
cdr3_aa: CSAREVGRDYNEQFF

v_call: TRBV20-1
j_call: TRBJ1-1
d_call: -
clone_size: -
cdr3_nt: TGCAGTGCTTTTAGACCGAACACTGAAGCTTTCTTT
cdr3_aa: CSAFRPNTEAFF

v_call: TRBV27
j_call: TRBJ2-7
d_call: TRBD1
clone_size: -
cdr3_nt: TGTGCCAGCAGTATCACAGGGGTCGAGCAGTACTTC
cdr3_aa: CASSITGVEQYF

v_call: TRBV27
j_call: TRBJ2-7
d_call: TRBD2
clone_size: -
cdr3_nt: TGTGCCAGCAGTCAAGCGGGGGGCTCCTACGAGCAGTACTTC
cdr3_aa: CASSQAGGSYEQYF

v_call: TRBV5-1
j_call: TRBJ2-4
d_call: TRBD1
clone_size: -
cdr3_nt: TGCGCCAGCAGCCCCGGGAGACAGGGGGTTCCGGACATTCAGTACTTC
cdr3_aa: CASSPGRQGVPDIQYF

v_call: TRBV27
j_call: TRBJ2-4
d_call: -
clone_size: many
cdr3_nt: TGTGCCAGCACCTCAGGCAGGGAGGCAAACATTCAGTACTTC
cdr3_aa: CASTSGREANIQYF

v_call: TRBV9
j_call: TRBJ2-3
d_call: -
clone_size: -
cdr3_nt: TGTGCCAGCAGCGTAGGTGAGGGGGGGTTTGGCGGAGATACGCAGTATTTT
cdr3_aa: CASSVGEGGFGGDTQYF

v_call: TRBV29-1
j_call: TRBJ2-1
d_call: -
clone_size: few
cdr3_nt: TGCAGCGTTGGGAGGGACTCCTACAATGAGCAGTTCTTC
cdr3_aa: CSVGRDSYNEQFF

v_call: TRBV20-1
j_call: TRBJ2-5
d_call: -
clone_size: -
cdr3_nt: TGCAGTGCTAGCGTAGGGGCGGCCCAAGAGACCCAGTCCTTC
cdr3_aa: CSASVGAAQETQSF

v_call: TRBV9
j_call: TRBJ1-2
d_call: -
clone_size: few
cdr3_nt: TGTGCCAGCAGCGTAGATAGCGGGGTCTATGGCTACACCTTC
cdr3_aa: CASSVDSGVYGYTF

v_call: TRBV4-1
j_call: TRBJ2-7
d_call: -
clone_size: few
cdr3_nt: TGCGCCAGCAGCGGGGTGGCCGGAACCTACGAGCAGTACTTC
cdr3_aa: CASSGVAGTYEQYF

v_call: TRBV7-2
j_call: TRBJ1-1
d_call: TRBD1
clone_size: -
cdr3_nt: TGTGCCAGCAGCCTTACGGGACAGCCCATTGGCACTGAAGCTTTCTTT
cdr3_aa: CASSLTGQPIGTEAFF

v_call: TRBV20-1
j_call: TRBJ2-1
d_call: TRBD2
clone_size: -
cdr3_nt: TGCAGTGCTAGCGCCCTCCTAGCGGGGAAGTACAATGAGCAGTTCTTC
cdr3_aa: CSASALLAGKYNEQFF